The entry below gives a single T cell receptor beta chain sequence along with its context. Its recognized antigen is unknown. Per-base quality was not reported, and no clone a single base away is much larger than it. These data originate in a study of early stage breast cancer tumors (dated by TCRdb to about 2017). With regard to the full study: Of the 16 invasive breast tumors, 12 to 13 were found to be estrogen receptor-positive, progesterone receptor-positive and HER2-negative. About 70% of the 12 ER+/PR+/HER2- tumors were invasive ductal carcinomas, while the other four were invasive lobular carcinomas. The average read coverage per sample was around 10-fold. A total of some 2.6 million templates, representing 1,097,674 unique clonotypes, were detected across all samples. The investigation overall reported the following: Enriched TCRB sequences shared across patients were mostly commonly generated sequences, unlikely to play an important role in the tumor microenvironment. Repertoires from blood resembled normal breast more closely than tumor, and using blood as a reference for each tissue separated tumor from normal in about 90% of the 16 patients. Tumors showed about 2.4-fold higher T cell density and higher clonality than adjacent normal breast tissue. Because the cohort was small, a breakdown by tumor subtype could not be done. Sequencing bulk genomic DNA from unsorted cells could not capture chain pairing or functional markers like CD4, CD8 and FOXP3.

Each sample was amplified as two independent genomic DNA replicates: around 0.47 ug for blood and roughly 1.5 ug for tumor or normal breast. Following the manufacturer's instructions, the ImmunoSeq Intro kit was used to carry out TCRB sequencing on genomic DNA. Multiplex PCR ran around 30 cycles with proprietary primers and spike-in control sequences for absolute quantification. Single-end 150-bp reads were used to sequence an 87-bp fragment spanning the CDR3 and the flanking V and J genes. Seven samples, each with two replicates, were multiplexed per lane of an Illumina MiSeq using version 3.0 chemistry. Processing in the source paper ran as follows. The vendor's proprietary pipeline handled the raw data processing, merging both replicates into a single result for each sample. Clonotypes were defined as productive rearrangements sharing the V-gene family, CDR3 amino acid sequence and J-gene segment. Clonality was computed as 1 minus the normalized Shannon entropy (Pielou evenness) of TCRB abundances. T cell density was estimated as total templates divided by the number of input cells, with the number of input cells inferred from the DNA input amount. Total repertoire diversity and clonality were estimated with Recon using default parameters. Tumor-enriched clonotypes were defined as having over 0.1% abundance in tumor and at least 32-fold higher abundance than in normal breast. In its TCRdb copy, this immuneACCESS table keeps in-frame sequences only and misses some clones. Where compared with another copy, unresolved V genes explain less than half of these, and the others have no known cause. That table furnishes V, J and clone size, whereas the DNA furnished D and trimming. The sample table records roughly 30,000 clones; 50% to 75% of these occur just once. The ten biggest clones cover roughly 8% of the sample.

Dicing about 17-55 mg of tumor tissue typically produced more than 2.5 ug of DNA. The study profiled bulk TCR beta-chain repertoires in matched peripheral blood, tumor and adjacent normal breast tissue taken from approximately 15 patients with early-stage breast cancer. Once resection was done, tumor tissue identified by eye was cut out and put into prechilled RNAlater. Tumor tissue (about 17-55 mg) was diced and homogenized in RLTplus buffer with beta-mercaptoethanol and antifoaming agent using a TissueLyser II. The Qiagen AllPrep DNA/RNA Mini kit was used to extract genomic DNA. Relative to germline, V is 4 bases shorter and J is 9 bases shorter, with 7 bases between their ends. The germline V gene (reference sequence) gives CDR1 as LNHNV and CDR2 as YYDKDF. The cysteine opens and the phenylalanine closes a CDR3 of 11 amino acids. Solely the CDR3 DNA is kept, with 33 bases framed from the first base.

The sequenced sample consisted of breast tumor tissue. The chain is made from TRBV15 and TRBJ1-5, with the D segment identity uncertain. This sequence originates from a person between 45 and 65 years old with breast cancer. The bases read TGTGCCACCAGCAAAGAGGGGCCCCAGCATTTT. It is translated as CATSKEGPQHF.